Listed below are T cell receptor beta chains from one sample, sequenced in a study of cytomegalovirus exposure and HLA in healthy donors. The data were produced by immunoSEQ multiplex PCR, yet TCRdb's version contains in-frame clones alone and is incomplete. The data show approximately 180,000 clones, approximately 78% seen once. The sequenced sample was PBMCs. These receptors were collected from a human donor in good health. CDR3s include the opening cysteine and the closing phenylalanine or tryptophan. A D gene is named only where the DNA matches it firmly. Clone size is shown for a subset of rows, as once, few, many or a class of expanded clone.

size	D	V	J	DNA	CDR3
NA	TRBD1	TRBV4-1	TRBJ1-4	TGCGCCAGCAGCGACGGGACAGTGAATGAAAAACTGTTTTTT	CASSDGTVNEKLFF
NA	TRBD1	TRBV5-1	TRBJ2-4	TGCGCCAGCAGCACGACGGACAGGGGCGCGGTCCAGATTCAGTACTTC	CASSTTDRGAVQIQYF
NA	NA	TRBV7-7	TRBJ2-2	TGTGCTAGCAGCACCCGGACGGGGATCACCGGGGAGCTGTTTTTT	CASSTRTGITGELFF
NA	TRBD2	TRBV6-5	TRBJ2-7	TGTGCCAGCAGTGCCGTAGCGGGGGTTTACGAGCAGTACTTC	CASSAVAGVYEQYF
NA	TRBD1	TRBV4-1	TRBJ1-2	TGCGCCAGCAGCCAAAACTCAGGGGGAGCTAACTATGGCTACACCTTC	CASSQNSGGANYGYTF
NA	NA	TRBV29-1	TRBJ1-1	TGCAGCGTCTGGGGGGGGAACACTGAAGCTTTCTTT	CSVWGGNTEAFF
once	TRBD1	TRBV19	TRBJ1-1	TGTGCCAGTAGTCCCCGGGACAGGGGCCCTGAAGCTTTCTTT	CASSPRDRGPEAFF
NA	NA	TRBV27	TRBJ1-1	TGTGCCAGCAGTTTACAGGAGAACACTGAAGCTTTCTTT	CASSLQENTEAFF
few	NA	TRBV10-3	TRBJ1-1	TGTGCCAGCCGCTTCAGGGTTGGGACTGAAGCTTTCTTT	CASRFRVGTEAFF
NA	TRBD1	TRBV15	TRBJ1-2	TGTGCCACCAGCAGAGATCTCCCGGACAGGAACAACTATGGCTACACCTTC	CATSRDLPDRNNYGYTF
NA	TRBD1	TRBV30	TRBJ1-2	TGTGCCTGGAAACCGGGACAGGGGGGAACCTATGGCTACACCTTC	CAWKPGQGGTYGYTF
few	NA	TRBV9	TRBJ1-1	TGTGCCAGCAGCGTATCCTCAGGGTTGGTCACTGAAGCTTTCTTT	CASSVSSGLVTEAFF
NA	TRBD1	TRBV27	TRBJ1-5	TGTGCCAGCAGGGCACAGGGGGCAGGAATCTTGGGCAATCAGCCCCAGCATTTT	CASRAQGAGILGNQPQHF
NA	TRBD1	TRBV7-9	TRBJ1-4	TGTGCCAGCAGGTTGGAGACAGGGGGCGAAAAACTGTTTTTT	CASRLETGGEKLFF
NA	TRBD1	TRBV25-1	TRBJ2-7	TGTGCCAGCAGTGGTACAGGGGGAGTCGAGCAGTACTTC	CASSGTGGVEQYF
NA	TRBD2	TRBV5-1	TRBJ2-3	TGCGCCAGCAGCATGGCACTAGCGGGGGGGCCAGCAGATACGCAGTATTTT	CASSMALAGGPADTQYF
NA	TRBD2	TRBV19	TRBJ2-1	TGTGCCAGTAGCGGACTAGCGGGGGGAATCGATGAGCAGTTCTTC	CASSGLAGGIDEQFF
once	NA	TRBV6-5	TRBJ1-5	TGTGCCAGCAGTTACAAGAGGGGGGGTCAGCCCCAGCATTTT	CASSYKRGGQPQHF
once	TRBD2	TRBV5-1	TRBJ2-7	TGCGCCAGCAGCACGAGCGGGGGAGCCTACGAGCAGTACTTC	CASSTSGGAYEQYF
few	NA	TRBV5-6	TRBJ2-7	TGTGCCAGCAGCTTGCTTCCCGGCAGGGCCCGCGAGCAGTACTTC	CASSLLPGRAREQYF
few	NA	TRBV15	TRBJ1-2	TGTGCCACCAGCCTTCGGGGGTATGGCTACACCTTC	CATSLRGYGYTF
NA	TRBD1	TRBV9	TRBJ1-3	TGTGCCAGCAGCCTGGGACAGGGCACACCTTTTTCTGGAAACACCATATATTTT	CASSLGQGTPFSGNTIYF
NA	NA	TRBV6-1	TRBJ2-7	TGTGCCAGCGGTCAGTCCTCCTACGAGCAGTACTTC	CASGQSSYEQYF
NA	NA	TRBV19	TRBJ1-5	TGTGCCAGTAGTATAGAGGGCAGGGGCAATCAGCCCCAGCATTTT	CASSIEGRGNQPQHF
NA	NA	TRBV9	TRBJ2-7	TGTGCCAGCAGCGTGACAGGATTGAGCGAGCAGTACTTC	CASSVTGLSEQYF
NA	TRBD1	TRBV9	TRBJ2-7	TGTGCCAGCAGCGTTTCGACAGGGCGAGGGGACGAGCAGTACTTC	CASSVSTGRGDEQYF
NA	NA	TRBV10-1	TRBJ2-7	TGCGCCAGCAGCCCCGGGGGGCTTAGCTCCTACGAGCAGTACTTC	CASSPGGLSSYEQYF
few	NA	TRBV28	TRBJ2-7	TGTGCCAGCAGTTTTATGCTAGCGCCCAACGAGCAGTACTTC	CASSFMLAPNEQYF
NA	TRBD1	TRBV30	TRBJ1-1	TGTGCCTGGCGACAGGGGGCGGACACTGAAGCTTTCTTT	CAWRQGADTEAFF
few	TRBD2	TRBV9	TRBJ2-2	TGTGCCAGCAGCGGACTAGCGGGGGGGGAAGGCACCGGGGAGCTGTTTTTT	CASSGLAGGEGTGELFF
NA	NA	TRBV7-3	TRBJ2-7	TGTGCCAGCAGGCTAGGGGGTTCCGAGCAGTACTTC	CASRLGGSEQYF
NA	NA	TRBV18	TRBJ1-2	TGTGCCAGCTCACCAAGTCAGGGTAGCTATGGCTACACCTTC	CASSPSQGSYGYTF
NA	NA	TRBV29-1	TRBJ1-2	TGCAGCGTGCTCACAAATAACTATGGCTACACCTTC	CSVLTNNYGYTF
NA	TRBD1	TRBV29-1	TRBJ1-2	TGCAGCGTTGAAGCCAGGGACAGGGGGGACGGCTACACCTTC	CSVEARDRGDGYTF
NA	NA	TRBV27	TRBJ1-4	TGTGCCAGCAGTTTTAGCAGGGATACAACTAATGAAAAACTGTTTTTT	CASSFSRDTTNEKLFF
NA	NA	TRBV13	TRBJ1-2	TGTGCCTTTGGAGGGAGGGCAGGGGATGCCTATGGCTACACCTTC	CAFGGRAGDAYGYTF
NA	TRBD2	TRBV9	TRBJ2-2	TGTGCCAGCAGCGAGAGCGGGGGAGCGAACACCGGGGAGCTGTTTTTT	CASSESGGANTGELFF
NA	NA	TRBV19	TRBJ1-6	TGTGCCAGTAGTTTGCAGGGAAAGAATAATTCACCCCTCCACTTT	CASSLQGKNNSPLHF
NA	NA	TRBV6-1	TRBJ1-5	TGTGCCAGCAGTGCAAGGGGCGATCAGCCCCAGCATTTT	CASSARGDQPQHF
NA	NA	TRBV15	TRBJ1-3	TGTGCCACCAGCAGAGATCCCCTCAGAGGCCTGACCGGAAACACCATATATTTT	CATSRDPLRGLTGNTIYF
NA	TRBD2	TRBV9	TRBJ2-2	TGTGCCAGCAGCGTAGCTCCGGGGGGGACCGGGGAGCTGTTTTTT	CASSVAPGGTGELFF
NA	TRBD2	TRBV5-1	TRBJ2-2	TGCGCCAGCAGCTTGTTGGCTAGCGGGGGGTCGTGGACCGGGGAGCTGTTTTTT	CASSLLASGGSWTGELFF
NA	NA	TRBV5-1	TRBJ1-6	TGCGCCAGCAGCCAACAGGGACGTGATTCACCCCTCCACTTT	CASSQQGRDSPLHF
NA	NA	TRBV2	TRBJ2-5	TGTGCCAGCAGTCTCCAGTGGGGAGGCCCTCAAGAGACCCAGTACTTC	CASSLQWGGPQETQYF
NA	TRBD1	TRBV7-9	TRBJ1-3	TGTGCCAGCAGCCCCGGGACAGGATGGAACACCATATATTTT	CASSPGTGWNTIYF
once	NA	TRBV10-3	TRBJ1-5	TGTGCCATCAGTGATGAGGGTTCTAGTCAGCCCCAGCATTTT	CAISDEGSSQPQHF
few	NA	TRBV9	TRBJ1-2	TGTGCCAGCAGCGTAGTCCCCGGGGAGGGAATCAGTGGCTACACCTTC	CASSVVPGEGISGYTF
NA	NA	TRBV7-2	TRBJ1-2	TGTGCCAGCAGACCCGGACACGGCTTTTATGGCTACACCTTC	CASRPGHGFYGYTF
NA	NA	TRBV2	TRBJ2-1	TGTGCCAGCGCGGGGCAGGGAGGAGAGCAGTTCTTC	CASAGQGGEQFF
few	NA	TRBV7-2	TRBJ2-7	TGTGCCAGCAGCCCCCAAGCTACTACTCACGAGCAGTACTTC	CASSPQATTHEQYF